This T cell receptor beta chain was observed in a study of Graves' ophthalmopathy and Graves' hyperthyroidism. None of the included patients had other autoimmune diseases, uncontrolled infections, pregnancy or lactation, as these led to exclusion. Study outcomes and limitations: Sensitivity reached roughly 90% and specificity 75% to 82% for a 13-signature model separating ophthalmopathy from stable hyperthyroidism. Ophthalmopathy progression cases were predicted by the model with roughly 71% sensitivity and roughly 72% specificity.

At least ten counts were recorded for this clonotype. Its specificity is not known. Amplification targeted the TCR beta CDR3 regions, with RNA transcripts as the source material. HTBI primers primed a first-round RT-PCR, and a second-round multiplex PCR followed. TCRdb ran MiXCR on the multiplex PCR reads and lists one entry per CDR3 protein. The data show about 340,000 distinct CDR3 sequences, about 17% seen once. Source material: peripheral blood. This TCR came from an adult man with Graves' ophthalmopathy.

The CDR3 reads CAWSVTGYTEAFF. In DNA, the CDR3 is TGTGCCTGGAGTGTAACAGGGTACACTGAAGCTTTCTTT. The chain uses TRBV30 and TRBJ1-1; D might be TRBD1 (6 bases). V lost 0 bases and J 3 bases, leaving 8 bases between the germline ends. This CDR3 has 13 amino acids. The germline V gene has CDR1 GTSNPN and CDR2 SVGIG (reference sequence). The variable domain in full, completed from reference TRBV30 and TRBJ1-1, reads SQTIHQWPATLVQPVGSPLSLECTVEGTSNPNLYWYRQAAGRGLQLLFYSVGIGQISSEVPQNLSASRPQDRQFILSSKKLLLSDSGFYLCAWSVTGYTEAFFGQGTRLTVV.